The 8 T cell receptor beta chains listed next were all sequenced from one sample in a study of CD8+ T cells in alopecia areata. RNA was extracted and reverse transcribed into cDNA as the sequencing template. Only in-frame clones appear in the TCRdb table, and some are missing; sequencing was by immunoSEQ multiplex PCR. The sample has 100,000 to 150,000 clones; roughly 58% are singletons. This material consisted of CD4+ T cells sorted from blood, taken at week 0. Receptors originate from a human donor with alopecia areata.

The chain links TRBV7-3 to TRBJ2-2, with D perhaps given as TRBD1 or TRBD2 (5 bases each). Germline V lookup: CDR1 SGHTA, CDR2 FQGTGA. The germline V and J ends were trimmed by 1 base and 7 bases, with 10 bases remaining between them. The CDR3 covers 14 residues. The CDR3 DNA is TGTGCCAGCAGCTTAAATCTGAGGGGCGGGGAGCTGTTTTTT. Translating it yields CASSLNLRGGELFF.

This clone has a handful of counts. This chain joins TRBV28 and TRBJ1-5, with TRBD1 as a possible D gene (5 bases). The CDR3 consists of 13 residues. Germline loops: CDR1 MDHEN, CDR2 SYDVKM. V lost 10 bases and J 8 bases, leaving 18 bases between the germline ends. In DNA form, the CDR3 reads TGTGCCACCACTTGGGGCAATAGGGAGCCCCAGCATTTT. Amino acid sequence: CATTWGNREPQHF. Complete variable domain (other parts from reference TRBV28 and TRBJ1-5): DVKVTQSSRYLVKRTGEKVFLECVQDMDHENMFWYRQDPGLGLRLIYFSYDVKMKEKGDIPEGYSVSREKKERFSLILESASTNQTSMYLCATTWGNREPQHFGDGTRLSIL.

The chain carries TRBV23-1 and TRBJ2-7; possibly TRBD1 for D (6 bases). TRBV23-1 is an open reading frame, and its role is uncertain. The V end lost 2 bases, the J end lost 3 bases, and 11 bases lay between the germline ends. This CDR3 is 14 amino acids long. CDR3 sequence (DNA): TGCGCCAGCAGTCAAAAATACAGGGACTACGAGCAGTACTTC. As protein: CASSQKYRDYEQYF.

The rearrangement links TRBV7-8 to TRBJ2-7; 8 nucleotides agree with TRBD1. This CDR3 spans 14 amino acids. Germline loops: CDR1 SGHVS, CDR2 FQNEAQ. The V segment lost 5 bases and the J segment 5 bases; nucleotides outside the gene matches: 8. CDR3: CASSHGRGLHEQYF. The CDR3 DNA reads as TGTGCCAGCAGCCACGGCAGGGGGCTCCACGAGCAGTACTTC.

This clone appeared a few times. V and J are TRBV29-1 and TRBJ1-1; unclear D gene. The CDR3 is made up of 11 amino acids. Trimming took 3 bases from V and 6 from J, leaving 8 bases between them. Germline lookup yields CDR1 SQVTM and CDR2 ANQGSEA. The DNA of the CDR3 is TGCAGCGTTGATTTGGACCCTGAAGCTTTCTTT. Translated: CSVDLDPEAFF.

V is TRBV5-1 and J is TRBJ2-1; 9 bases are shared with TRBD2. This CDR3 spans 16 amino acids. Per germline, CDR1 SGHRS and CDR2 YFSETQ. J gave up 3 bases and V 4 bases, and 8 bases lay outside the gene matches. The CDR3 coding sequence is TGCGCCAGCAGCCCATTTAGCGGGGGAGGCTACAATGAGCAGTTCTTC. It codes for CASSPFSGGGYNEQFF.

V and J are TRBV19 and TRBJ1-5, with D uncertain. The germline CDR1 and CDR2 sequences are LNHDA and SQIVND (reference sequence). The CDR3 sequence is 16 residues long. V lost 5 bases and J 0 bases, leaving 14 bases between the germline ends. CDR3 DNA sequence: TGTGCCAGTAGTCCGAATGGACGGTATAGCAATCAGCCCCAGCATTTT. Its translation: CASSPNGRYSNQPQHF.

The chain has TRBV5-6 and TRBJ2-5; D may be TRBD2 (6 bases). V lost 6 bases to trimming and J lost 2 bases, with 17 bases between them. The germline V gene has CDR1 SGHDT and CDR2 YYEEEE. The CDR3 has 15 residues. DNA for the CDR3: TGTGCCAGCATGCAGGGACTCCTGGAACAAGAGACCCAGTACTTC. Protein sequence: CASMQGLLEQETQYF.